The 27 T cell receptor beta chains below all came from one sample that was sequenced in a study of CD8+ T cells in alopecia areata. Following extraction, RNA underwent reverse transcription to cDNA, which served as the sequencing template. Data came from immunoSEQ multiplex PCR; TCRdb stores just in-frame clones and leaves some out. The repertoire holds 150,000 to 200,000 clones, with 50% to 60% as singletons. The specimen was CD4+ T cells sorted from blood, collected at week 0. These receptors all come from a human donor with alopecia areata.

This clone was seen only once. A read error may produce the germline difference seen at one junction end. The J gene is TRBJ1-2, the V gene TRBV29-1, with 8 bases identical to TRBD1. Germline CDR1 reads SQVTM; CDR2 reads ANQGSEA. CDR3 length equals 11 residues. DNA of the CDR3: TGCAGCGTTGATTGGGGACAGGTTAAGGCCTTC. Protein sequence: CSVDWGQVKAF.

This clone was recorded a few times. The chain has TRBV30 and TRBJ2-5; TRBD2 aligns across 9 bases. This CDR3 contains 16 residues. V was pared by 0 bases and J by 5 bases, with 10 bases of the junction left unmatched. In germline, CDR1 is GTSNPN, CDR2 SVGIG (reference sequence). The CDR3 here is CAWSVRRGGVRETQYF. CDR3 nucleotides: TGTGCCTGGAGTGTACGGCGGGGGGGCGTTCGGGAGACCCAGTACTTC.

The rearrangement uses TRBV9 and TRBJ1-6; D ambiguous. Germline V gene lookup returns CDR1 SGDLS and CDR2 YYNGEE. The germline V and J ends were trimmed by 4 bases and 3 bases, with 8 bases remaining between them. The CDR3 has 14 residues. CDR3 amino acids: CASSPWVYNSPLHF. DNA for the CDR3: TGTGCCAGCAGCCCCTGGGTCTATAATTCACCCCTCCACTTT.

The chain has TRBV15 and TRBJ2-5; D remains unclear. Trimming shortened V by 5 bases and J by 6 bases, and 10 bases separated the two germline ends. This CDR3 region has 12 residues. Looked up from germline, CDR1 is LNHNV and CDR2 is YYDKDF (reference sequence). The chain's CDR3 is CATSQPLQTQYF. In DNA form, the CDR3 reads TGTGCCACCAGCCAACCCCTCCAGACCCAGTACTTC.

The CDR3 protein is CASSPGTGDQPQHF. The CDR3 region has the DNA TGTGCCAGCTCACCGGGGACAGGGGATCAGCCCCAGCATTTT. This chain connects TRBV18 to TRBJ1-5, with TRBD1 identical over 10 bases. The CDR3 consists of 14 residues. After removal of 3 bases from V and 5 bases from J, the junction contained 1 base not matched to a gene. CDR1 is KGHSH and CDR2 is LQKENI in the germline V gene.

This clone was observed once. This chain connects TRBV30 to TRBJ2-7; no clear D gene. There are 13 residues in the CDR3. Trimming removed 1 base from V and 4 bases from J, with 11 bases in between. Germline-derived CDR1 and CDR2 are GTSNPN and SVGIG (reference sequence). The CDR3 nucleotides read TGTGCCTGGAGTGGGGTCGGTGTTTACGAGCAGTACTTC. It codes for CAWSGVGVYEQYF. The whole variable domain, remainder taken from reference TRBV30 and TRBJ2-7, is SQTIHQWPATLVQPVGSPLSLECTVEGTSNPNLYWYRQAAGRGLQLLFYSVGIGQISSEVPQNLSASRPQDRQFILSSKKLLLSDSGFYLCAWSGVGVYEQYFGPGTRLTVT.

This chain joins TRBV11-2 and TRBJ2-5; D gene uncertain. The V end was cut by 4 bases, the J end by 5 bases, with 11 bases between. The CDR3 is 13 amino acids. Germline lookup yields CDR1 SGHAT and CDR2 FQNNGV. In DNA form, the CDR3 reads TGTGCCAGCAGCTCCTCCGCAGCGGAGACCCAGTACTTC. As protein: CASSSSAAETQYF.

The gene calls are TRBV4-1 and TRBJ2-3; 8 bases agree with TRBD2. This CDR3 region has 17 residues. The J segment lost 2 bases and the V segment lost 0 bases, leaving 7 bases of the junction unmatched. The germline CDR1 and CDR2 sequences are MGHRA and YSYEKL. In DNA form, the CDR3 reads TGCGCCAGCAGCCAAGAGGGGGGCGGGGGGCCCACAGATACGCAGTATTTT. This translates into CASSQEGGGGPTDTQYF.

This clone was seen only a few times. The chain couples TRBV5-1 to TRBJ2-5, with D unclear. Trimming removed 4 bases at V and 5 bases at J, with 9 bases between. CDR1 is SGHRS, CDR2 YFSETQ, per germline. The CDR3 runs 12 residues. In DNA form, the CDR3 reads TGCGCCAGCAGCACGGGTGATGAGACCCAGTACTTC. Its translation is CASSTGDETQYF.

The table lists this clone with a count of one. The chain couples TRBV18 to TRBJ2-5; the D is unclear. V was cut by 1 base and J by 2 bases, with 11 bases left in between. Germline V gives CDR1 KGHSH, CDR2 LQKENI. There are 15 residues in the CDR3. The CDR3 spells CASSPLATPQETQYF. The CDR3 region has the DNA TGTGCCAGCTCACCACTTGCAACACCACAAGAGACCCAGTACTTC. Based on the CDR3 plus reference TRBV18 and TRBJ2-5, the full variable domain is NAGVMQNPRHLVRRRGQEARLRCSPMKGHSHVYWYRQLPEEGLKFMVYLQKENIIDESGMPKERFSAEFPKEGPSILRIQQVVRGDSAAYFCASSPLATPQETQYFGPGTRLLVL.

The genes are TRBV29-1 and TRBJ2-2; no definite D call. Germline V gives CDR1 SQVTM, CDR2 ANQGSEA. CDR3 length: 14 amino acids. Trimming shortened V by 4 bases and J by 1 base, and 10 bases separated the two germline ends. This CDR3 reads CSVVGPQNTGELFF. CDR3 DNA: TGCAGCGTTGTAGGACCCCAGAACACCGGGGAGCTGTTTTTT.

Turning to this clone: The same CDR3 is also encoded by other DNA sequences in this sample. CDR3 region: CASSTQGYTEAFF. As DNA, the CDR3 is TGTGCCAGCAGCACACAGGGATACACTGAAGCTTTCTTT. The chain is built from TRBV7-2 and TRBJ1-1; tentatively, D is TRBD1 (6 bases). Germline V gene sequence: CDR1 SGHTA, CDR2 FQGNSA. Deletions cut 5 bases from V and 3 bases from J, with 10 bases between. The CDR3 is 13 residues long.

J is TRBJ1-1 and V is TRBV29-1; D unresolved. The CDR3 loop spans 10 amino acids. V shed 3 bases and J shed 7 bases, with 6 bases lying between them. Per the germline V gene, CDR1 is SQVTM and CDR2 is ANQGSEA. CDR3 sequence reads: CSVDDFEAFF. The CDR3 region has the DNA TGCAGCGTTGATGATTTTGAAGCTTTCTTT. Using reference TRBV29-1 and TRBJ1-1 for the parts outside the CDR3, the full variable domain is SAVISQKPSRDICQRGTSLTIQCQVDSQVTMMFWYRQQPGQSLTLIATANQGSEATYESGFVIDKFPISRPNLTFSTLTVSNMSPEDSSIYLCSVDDFEAFFGQGTRLTVV.

V and J are TRBV30 and TRBJ1-2, with 9 bases fitting TRBD1. CDR1 is GTSNPN and CDR2 is SVGIG in the germline V gene (reference sequence). V trimming: 5 bases; J trimming: 1 base; junction bases outside the gene matches: 8. The CDR3 sequence is 15 residues long. In DNA form, the CDR3 reads TGTGCCTGGCTTAGGGACAGGGCGATTAACTATGGCTACACCTTC. It yields the protein CAWLRDRAINYGYTF.

This chain uses TRBV4-1 with TRBJ1-5, with a weak D call TRBD1 (5 bases). Per germline, CDR1 MGHRA and CDR2 YSYEKL. The CDR3 extends over 15 amino acids. Trimming pared 3 bases from V and 1 base from J, leaving 10 bases between. CDR3 residues: CASSQGGTSNQPQHF. For the CDR3, the DNA is TGCGCCAGCAGCCAGGGAGGGACCAGCAATCAGCCCCAGCATTTT.

This chain links TRBV25-1 with TRBJ1-2, with 9 bases matching TRBD1. CDR1 is MGHDK and CDR2 is SYGVNS in the germline V gene. Trimming took 4 bases from V and 5 from J; bases not matched to a gene: 2. The CDR3 length is 13 residues. In DNA, the CDR3 is TGTGCCAGCAGTGCTGACAGGGGGTATGGCTACACCTTC. Translation: CASSADRGYGYTF.

The V gene is TRBV27, the J gene TRBJ2-4, with TRBD2 matching over 12 bases. Germline values: CDR1 MNHEY, CDR2 SMNVEV (reference sequence). The CDR3 covers 15 residues. V lost 5 bases and J lost 6; bases outside the gene matches: 5. The CDR3 spells CASSRLAGVVNIQYF. CDR3 nucleotides: TGTGCCAGCAGTCGACTAGCGGGGGTGGTAAACATTCAGTACTTC.

CDR3: CASRPGPQESYEQYF. The DNA for the CDR3 is TGCGCCAGCCGCCCGGGGCCGCAGGAGTCCTACGAGCAGTACTTC. V usage is TRBV5-1 and J usage is TRBJ2-7, with D perhaps matching TRBD1 or TRBD2 (5 bases each). The CDR3 consists of 15 residues. V lost 7 bases and J 1 base, leaving 18 bases between the germline ends. Germline V lookup: CDR1 SGHRS, CDR2 YFSETQ. The full variable domain, completed using reference TRBV5-1 and TRBJ2-7, is KAGVTQTPRYLIKTRGQQVTLSCSPISGHRSVSWYQQTPGQGLQFLFEYFSETQRNKGNFPGRFSGRQFSNSRSEMNVSTLELGDSALYLCASRPGPQESYEQYFGPGTRLTVT.

This clone came up a few times. The CDR3 here is CASSHSRGNSPLHF. CDR3 nucleotides: TGTGCCAGCAGCCATAGCAGGGGGAATTCACCCCTCCACTTT. The rearrangement links TRBV7-8 to TRBJ1-6; 7 positions match TRBD1. Looked up from germline, CDR1 is SGHVS and CDR2 is FQNEAQ. The CDR3 is made up of 14 amino acids. V was pared by 5 bases and J by 7 bases, with 5 bases of the junction left unmatched.

This sequence joins TRBV4-1 and TRBJ1-1, with TRBD1 identical over 11 bases. This CDR3 is 14 amino acids long. V was pared by 4 bases and J by 4 bases, with 2 bases of the junction left unmatched. Germline loops: CDR1 MGHRA, CDR2 YSYEKL. The CDR3 loop is CASSPGTGGTEAFF. The CDR3 DNA reads as TGCGCCAGCAGCCCAGGGACAGGGGGCACTGAAGCTTTCTTT.

CDR3: CATSRDRVLANTGELFF. CDR3 bases: TGTGCCACCAGCAGAGACCGGGTACTAGCTAACACCGGGGAGCTGTTTTTT. V is TRBV15 and J is TRBJ2-2; D is perhaps TRBD2 (6 bases). Trimming pared 0 bases from V and 2 bases from J, leaving 13 bases between. The CDR3 spans 17 residues. Germline CDR1 is LNHNV and CDR2 is YYDKDF (reference sequence).

DNA of the CDR3: TGTGCCACCAGCAGAGCTGATCAGCCCCAGCATTTT. Its protein product is CATSRADQPQHF. The V call is TRBV15, the J call TRBJ1-5, with D hard to call. This CDR3 has 12 amino acids. Trimming removed 1 base at V and 5 bases at J, with 3 bases between. Germline V gene lookup returns CDR1 LNHNV and CDR2 YYDKDF (reference sequence).

This clone was seen a few times. A junction end diverges from the germline sequence, so it may reflect a read error. The chain is built from TRBV10-3 and TRBJ1-5; D uncertain. The CDR3 contains 13 residues. The germline CDR1 and CDR2 sequences are ENHRY and SYGVKD. The CDR3 sequence: CAISGQGNQPQHF. The CDR3 DNA reads as TGTGCCATAAGTGGGCAGGGCAATCAGCCCCAGCATTTT.

V usage is TRBV7-3 and J usage is TRBJ2-5; D is ambiguous. This CDR3 is built from 13 residues. Trimming stripped 4 bases from V and 1 base from J, with 7 bases between. Germline V gene lookup returns CDR1 SGHTA and CDR2 FQGTGA. CDR3 residues: CASSSEAQETQYF. In DNA form, the CDR3 reads TGTGCCAGCAGCTCAGAGGCCCAAGAGACCCAGTACTTC.

This clone appeared a few times. The genes are TRBV7-9 and TRBJ1-1; the D is unclear. This CDR3 comprises 12 residues. Per germline, CDR1 SEHNR and CDR2 FQNEAQ (reference sequence). The germline V and J ends were trimmed by 2 bases and 0 bases, with 1 base remaining between them. The CDR3 nucleotides read TGTGCCAGCAGCTTACTGAACACTGAAGCTTTCTTT. Protein product: CASSLLNTEAFF.

This clone was counted between two and nine times. The chain employs TRBV10-3 and TRBJ2-3; D ambiguous. V lost 6 bases to trimming and J lost 4 bases, with 14 bases between them. CDR1 ENHRY and CDR2 SYGVKD come from the germline V gene. The CDR3 is 14 residues long. The CDR3 spells CAISLTTPADTQYF. CDR3 nucleotides: TGTGCCATCAGCCTGACAACGCCGGCAGATACGCAGTATTTT.

The chain employs TRBV6-5 and TRBJ1-6, with D possibly TRBD1 on 6 matching bases. Germline V gene data show CDR1 as MNHEY and CDR2 as SVGAGI. This CDR3 spans 14 amino acids. V gave up 4 bases and J gave up 8 bases, with 12 bases separating them. Here the CDR3 reads CASSSARGDSPLHF. The CDR3 DNA reads as TGTGCCAGCAGTTCGGCCAGGGGAGATTCACCCCTCCACTTT.